This section outlines one T cell receptor (beta chain) sequence together with its context. Antigen unknown. This entry belongs to a study of T cell responses to AZD1222 COVID-19 vaccine. The study's findings and limits: Most donors were white British and more were female, and clonal diversity was possibly underestimated. In all cases, repertoires were sampled only after the peak T cell response.

Data came from immunoSEQ multiplex PCR; TCRdb stores just in-frame clones and leaves some out. The sample comprises roughly 110,000 clones, over 80% of which are singletons, and roughly 5.6% rests with the top ten. The sequence was collected from an adult who received the AZD1222 COVID-19 vaccine. Sequenced material: peripheral blood, taken 28 days after the second AZD1222 dose.

The CDR3: CASSAPRDRGYEQYF. The CDR3 DNA is TGTGCCAGCAGTGCCCCCCGGGACAGGGGCTACGAGCAGTACTTC. This chain uses TRBV2 with TRBJ2-7; 10 bases agree with TRBD1. This CDR3 has 15 amino acids. Germline-derived CDR1 and CDR2 are SNHLY and FYNNEI. J gave up 3 bases and V 4 bases, and 6 bases lay outside the gene matches. Complete variable domain (other parts from reference TRBV2 and TRBJ2-7): EPEVTQTPSHQVTQMGQEVILRCVPISNHLYFYWYRQILGQKVEFLVSFYNNEISEKSEIFDDQFSVERPDGSNFTLKIRSTKLEDSAMYFCASSAPRDRGYEQYFGPGTRLTVT.